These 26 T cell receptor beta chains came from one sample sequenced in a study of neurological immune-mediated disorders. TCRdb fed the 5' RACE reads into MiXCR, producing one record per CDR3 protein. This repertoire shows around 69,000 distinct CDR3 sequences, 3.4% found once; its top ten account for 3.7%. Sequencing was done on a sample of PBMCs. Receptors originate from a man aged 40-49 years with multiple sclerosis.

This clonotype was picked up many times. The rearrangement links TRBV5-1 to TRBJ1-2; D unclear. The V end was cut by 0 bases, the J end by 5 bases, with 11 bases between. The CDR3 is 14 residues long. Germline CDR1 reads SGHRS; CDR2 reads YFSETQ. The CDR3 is CASSLEDGPYGYTF. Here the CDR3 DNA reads TGCGCCAGCAGCTTGGAGGACGGACCATATGGCTACACCTTC. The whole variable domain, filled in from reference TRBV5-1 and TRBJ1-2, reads KAGVTQTPRYLIKTRGQQVTLSCSPISGHRSVSWYQQTPGQGLQFLFEYFSETQRNKGNFPGRFSGRQFSNSRSEMNVSTLELGDSALYLCASSLEDGPYGYTFGSGTRLTVV.

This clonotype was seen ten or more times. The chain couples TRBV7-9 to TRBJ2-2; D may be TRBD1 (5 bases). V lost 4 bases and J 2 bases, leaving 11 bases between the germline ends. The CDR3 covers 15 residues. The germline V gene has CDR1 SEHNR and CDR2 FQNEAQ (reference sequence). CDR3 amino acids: CASSSPRGNTGELFF. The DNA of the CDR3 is TGTGCCAGCAGCTCACCTAGGGGTAACACCGGGGAGCTGTTTTTT.

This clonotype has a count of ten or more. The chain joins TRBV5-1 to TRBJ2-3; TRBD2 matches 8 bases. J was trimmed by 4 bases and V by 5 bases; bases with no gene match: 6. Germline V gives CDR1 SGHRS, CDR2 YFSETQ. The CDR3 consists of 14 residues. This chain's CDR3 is CASRTTGGADTQYF. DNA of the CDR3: TGCGCCAGCAGGACGACCGGGGGGGCAGATACGCAGTATTTT.

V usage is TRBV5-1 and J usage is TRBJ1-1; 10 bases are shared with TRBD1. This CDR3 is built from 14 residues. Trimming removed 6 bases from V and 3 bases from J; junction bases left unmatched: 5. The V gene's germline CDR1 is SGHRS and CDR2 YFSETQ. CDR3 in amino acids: CASTWTGGDTEAFF. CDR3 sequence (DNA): TGCGCCAGCACCTGGACAGGGGGAGACACTGAAGCTTTCTTT.

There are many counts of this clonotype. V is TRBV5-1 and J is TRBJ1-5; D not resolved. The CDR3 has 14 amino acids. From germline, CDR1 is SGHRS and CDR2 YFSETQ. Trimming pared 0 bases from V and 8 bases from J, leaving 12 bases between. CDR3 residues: CASSLGQAGEPQHF. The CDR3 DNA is TGCGCCAGCAGCTTGGGGCAGGCCGGGGAGCCCCAGCATTTT.

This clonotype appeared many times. The CDR3 reads CSARDTQINYGYTF. CDR3 nucleotides: TGCAGTGCTAGAGATACCCAGATTAACTATGGCTACACCTTC. This chain connects TRBV20-1 to TRBJ1-2; no definite D call. Germline V gene lookup returns CDR1 DFQATT and CDR2 SNEGSKA (reference sequence). The CDR3 extends over 14 amino acids. The germline V and J ends were trimmed by 0 bases and 1 base, with 9 bases remaining between them.

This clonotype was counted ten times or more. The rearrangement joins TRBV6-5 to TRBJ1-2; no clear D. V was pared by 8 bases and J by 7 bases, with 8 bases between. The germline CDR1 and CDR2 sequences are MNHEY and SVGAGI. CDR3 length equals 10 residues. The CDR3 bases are TGTGCCAGCCGCGCCGCTGGCTACACCTTC. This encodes CASRAAGYTF.

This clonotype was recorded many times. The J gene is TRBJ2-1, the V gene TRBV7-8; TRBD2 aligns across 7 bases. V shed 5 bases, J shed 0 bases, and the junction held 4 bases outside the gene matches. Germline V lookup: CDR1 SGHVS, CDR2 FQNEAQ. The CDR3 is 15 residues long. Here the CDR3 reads CASSPSGFSYNEQFF. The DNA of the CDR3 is TGTGCCAGCAGCCCTAGCGGCTTCTCCTACAATGAGCAGTTCTTC.

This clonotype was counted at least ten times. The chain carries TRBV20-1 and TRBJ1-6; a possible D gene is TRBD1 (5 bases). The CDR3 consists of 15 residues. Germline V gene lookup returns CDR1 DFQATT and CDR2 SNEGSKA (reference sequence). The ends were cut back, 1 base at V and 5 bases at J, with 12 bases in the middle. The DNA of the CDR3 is TGCAGTGCTAGAGGGGGGACGGACGATAATTCACCCCTCCACTTT. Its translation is CSARGGTDDNSPLHF.

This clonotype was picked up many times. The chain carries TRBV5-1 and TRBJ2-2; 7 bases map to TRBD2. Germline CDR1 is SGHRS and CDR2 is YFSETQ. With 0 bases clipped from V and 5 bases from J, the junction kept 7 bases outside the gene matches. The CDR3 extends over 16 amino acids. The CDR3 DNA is TGCGCCAGCAGCTTGGCCCCTAGCGGAGATACCGGGGAGCTGTTTTTT. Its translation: CASSLAPSGDTGELFF.

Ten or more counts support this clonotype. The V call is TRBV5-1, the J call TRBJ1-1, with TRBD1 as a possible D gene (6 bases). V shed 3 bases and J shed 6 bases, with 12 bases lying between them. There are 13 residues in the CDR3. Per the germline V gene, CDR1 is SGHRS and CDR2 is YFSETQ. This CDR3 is CASSWAGAAEAFF. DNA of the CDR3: TGCGCCAGCAGCTGGGCGGGGGCCGCTGAAGCTTTCTTT.

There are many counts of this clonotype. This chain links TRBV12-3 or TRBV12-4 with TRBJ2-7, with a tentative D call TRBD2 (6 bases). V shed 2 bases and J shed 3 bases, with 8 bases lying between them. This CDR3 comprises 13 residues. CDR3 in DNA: TGTGCCAGCAGTTTACTAGCGAACTACGAGCAGTACTTC. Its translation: CASSLLANYEQYF.

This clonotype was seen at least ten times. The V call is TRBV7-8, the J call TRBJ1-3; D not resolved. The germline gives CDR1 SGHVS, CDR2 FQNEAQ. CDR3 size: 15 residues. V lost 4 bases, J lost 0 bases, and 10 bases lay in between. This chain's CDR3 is CASSSRTNSGNTIYF. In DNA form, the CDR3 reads TGTGCCAGCAGCTCGCGTACTAACTCTGGAAACACCATATATTTT.

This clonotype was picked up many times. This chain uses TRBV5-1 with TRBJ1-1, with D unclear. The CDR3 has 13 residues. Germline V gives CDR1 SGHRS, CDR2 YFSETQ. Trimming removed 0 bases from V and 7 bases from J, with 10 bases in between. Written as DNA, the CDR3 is TGCGCCAGCAGCTTGGAGGGCAGGCGTGAAGCTTTCTTT. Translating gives CASSLEGRREAFF. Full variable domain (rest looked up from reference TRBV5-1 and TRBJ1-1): KAGVTQTPRYLIKTRGQQVTLSCSPISGHRSVSWYQQTPGQGLQFLFEYFSETQRNKGNFPGRFSGRQFSNSRSEMNVSTLELGDSALYLCASSLEGRREAFFGQGTRLTVV.

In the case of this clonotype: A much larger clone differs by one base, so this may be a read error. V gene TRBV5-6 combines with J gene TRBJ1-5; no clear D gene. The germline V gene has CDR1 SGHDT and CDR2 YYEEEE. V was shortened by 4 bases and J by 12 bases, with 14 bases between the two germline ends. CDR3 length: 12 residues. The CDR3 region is CASSVFLEHQHF. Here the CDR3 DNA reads TGTGCCAGCAGCGTCTTTTTGGAACACCAGCATTTT.

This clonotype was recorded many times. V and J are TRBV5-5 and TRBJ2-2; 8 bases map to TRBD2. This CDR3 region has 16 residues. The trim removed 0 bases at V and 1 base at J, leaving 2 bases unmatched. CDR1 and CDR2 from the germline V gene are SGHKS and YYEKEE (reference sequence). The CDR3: CASSLASGRNTGELFF. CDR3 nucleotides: TGTGCCAGCAGCTTGGCAAGCGGGAGGAACACCGGGGAGCTGTTTTTT.

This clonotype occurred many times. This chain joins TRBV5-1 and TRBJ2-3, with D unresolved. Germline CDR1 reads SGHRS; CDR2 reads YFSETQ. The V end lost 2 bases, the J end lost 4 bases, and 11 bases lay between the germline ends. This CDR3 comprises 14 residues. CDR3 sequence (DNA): TGCGCCAGCAGCTTTAACCTCCATGCAGATACGCAGTATTTT. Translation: CASSFNLHADTQYF.

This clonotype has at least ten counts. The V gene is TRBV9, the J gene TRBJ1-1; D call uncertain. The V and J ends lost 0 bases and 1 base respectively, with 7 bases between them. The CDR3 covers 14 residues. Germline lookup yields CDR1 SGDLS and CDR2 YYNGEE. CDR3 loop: CASSVGVQNTEAFF. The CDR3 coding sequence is TGTGCCAGCAGCGTAGGCGTCCAGAACACTGAAGCTTTCTTT.

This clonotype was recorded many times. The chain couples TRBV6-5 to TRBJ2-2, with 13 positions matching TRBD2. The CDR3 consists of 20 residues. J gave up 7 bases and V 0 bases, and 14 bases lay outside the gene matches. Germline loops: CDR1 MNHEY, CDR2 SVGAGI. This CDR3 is CASSYSRTSGGIYGGGELFF. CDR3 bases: TGTGCCAGCAGTTACTCGAGGACTAGCGGGGGTATCTATGGAGGCGGGGAGCTGTTTTTT.

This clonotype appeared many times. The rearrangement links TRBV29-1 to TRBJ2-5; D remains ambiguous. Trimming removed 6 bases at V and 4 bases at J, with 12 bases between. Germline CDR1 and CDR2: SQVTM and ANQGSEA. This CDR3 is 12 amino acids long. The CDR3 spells CSVKYPSETQYF. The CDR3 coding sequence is TGCAGCGTCAAGTATCCATCAGAGACCCAGTACTTC.

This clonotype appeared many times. The CDR3 spells CASSQEVSTDTQYF. The DNA for the CDR3 is TGTGCCAGCAGCCAAGAAGTGAGCACAGATACGCAGTATTTT. This chain links TRBV3-1 with TRBJ2-3; D unresolved. The germline CDR1 and CDR2 sequences are LGHDT and YNNKEL (reference sequence). V shed 0 bases and J shed 0 bases, with 4 bases lying between them. The CDR3 covers 14 residues.

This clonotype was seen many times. The CDR3 DNA sequence: TGTGCCATCAGTGACCGAACCCGGGGGGTTGGGCAGCCCCAGCATTTT. Protein: CAISDRTRGVGQPQHF. J is TRBJ1-5 and V is TRBV10-3; D is possibly TRBD1 (5 bases). The CDR3 is made up of 16 amino acids. Per germline, CDR1 ENHRY and CDR2 SYGVKD. The V gene lost 3 bases and the J gene lost 7 bases, with 19 bases spanning the gap.

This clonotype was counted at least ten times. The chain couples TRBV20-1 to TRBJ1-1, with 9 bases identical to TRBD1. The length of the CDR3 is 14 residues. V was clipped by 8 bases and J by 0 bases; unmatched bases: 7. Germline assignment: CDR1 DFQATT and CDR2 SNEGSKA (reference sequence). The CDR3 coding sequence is TGCAGTATCGGGACAGGGATTATGAACACTGAAGCTTTCTTT. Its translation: CSIGTGIMNTEAFF.

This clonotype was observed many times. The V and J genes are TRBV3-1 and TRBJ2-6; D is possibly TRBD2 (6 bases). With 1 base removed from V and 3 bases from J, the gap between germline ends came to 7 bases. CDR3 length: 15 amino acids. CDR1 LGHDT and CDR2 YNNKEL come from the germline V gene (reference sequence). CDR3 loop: CASSQGSGGANVLTF. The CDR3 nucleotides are TGTGCCAGCAGCCAAGGTAGCGGTGGGGCCAACGTCCTGACTTTC.

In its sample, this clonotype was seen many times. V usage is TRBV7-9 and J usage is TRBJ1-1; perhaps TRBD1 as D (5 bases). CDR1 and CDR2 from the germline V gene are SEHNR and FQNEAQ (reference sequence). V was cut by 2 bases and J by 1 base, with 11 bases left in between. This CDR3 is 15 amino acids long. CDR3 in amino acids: CASSLFGGENTEAFF. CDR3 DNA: TGTGCCAGCAGCTTATTCGGGGGGGAGAACACTGAAGCTTTCTTT.

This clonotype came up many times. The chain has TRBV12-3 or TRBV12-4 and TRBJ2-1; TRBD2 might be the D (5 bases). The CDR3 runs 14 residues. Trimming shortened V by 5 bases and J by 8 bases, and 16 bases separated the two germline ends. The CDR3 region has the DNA TGTGCCAGCAGTAGAGGGAGCGGAATCCATGAGCAGTTCTTC. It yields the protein CASSRGSGIHEQFF.